A single sample gave rise to the 14 T cell receptor beta chains below, sequenced in a study of T cell responses to AZD1222 COVID-19 vaccine. Clones were read by immunoSEQ multiplex PCR, and TCRdb kept only the in-frame ones, dropping some. The sample contains over 150,000 clones, approximately 92% of which appear only once. The sample was peripheral blood, taken on day 0 of AZD1222 vaccination. The source of these receptors is an adult in good health.

The J gene is TRBJ1-6, the V gene TRBV9; unclear D gene. CDR1 is SGDLS, CDR2 YYNGEE, per germline. V was shortened by 0 bases and J by 7 bases, with 11 bases between the two germline ends. The CDR3 is 15 residues long. The CDR3 DNA follows: TGTGCCAGCAGCGTAGCTTCAGGATTCAATTCACCCCTCCACTTT. This codes for CASSVASGFNSPLHF.

This chain joins TRBV6-5 and TRBJ2-7; D is unclear. The CDR3 is made up of 15 amino acids. Trimming pared 6 bases from V and 0 bases from J, leaving 15 bases between. Germline V gene sequence: CDR1 MNHEY, CDR2 SVGAGI. The CDR3 bases are TGTGCCAGCAGGCTACTCGGCGGTAGCTCCTACGAGCAGTACTTC. As protein: CASRLLGGSSYEQYF.

The V call is TRBV3-1 (or the pseudogene TRBV3-2), the J call TRBJ2-7; D might be TRBD1 (7 bases). This CDR3 has 15 residues. The germline V gene encodes CDR1 LGHDT and CDR2 YNNKEL (reference sequence). Trimming pared 0 bases from V and 6 bases from J, leaving 15 bases between. CDR3 amino acids: CASSQEFGGGSEQYF. CDR3 DNA: TGTGCCAGCAGCCAAGAGTTCGGAGGGGGCTCCGAGCAGTACTTC.

The chain couples TRBV29-1 to TRBJ2-5, with a possible D match to TRBD1 (5 bases). The CDR3 length is 13 residues. V gave up 4 bases and J gave up 1 base, with 10 bases separating them. Germline lookup yields CDR1 SQVTM and CDR2 ANQGSEA. The DNA for the CDR3 is TGCAGCGTTGCAAGGGGAAGCCAAGAGACCCAGTACTTC. This sequence encodes CSVARGSQETQYF.

This chain links TRBV15 with TRBJ1-1, with D uncertain. Trimming pared 0 bases from V and 4 bases from J, leaving 15 bases between. CDR1 LNHNV and CDR2 YYDKDF come from the germline V gene (reference sequence). This CDR3 is built from 16 residues. CDR3 residues: CATSRDGTRGSTEAFF. For the CDR3, the DNA is TGTGCCACCAGCAGAGATGGAACGAGAGGGAGCACTGAAGCTTTCTTT. Combining the CDR3 with reference TRBV15 and TRBJ1-1 gives the whole variable domain DAMVIQNPRYQVTQFGKPVTLSCSQTLNHNVMYWYQQKSSQAPKLLFHYYDKDFNNEADTPDNFQSRRPNTSFCFLDIRSPGLGDTAMYLCATSRDGTRGSTEAFFGQGTRLTVV.

V and J are TRBV19 and TRBJ1-2; 12 bases match TRBD1. This CDR3 has 14 residues. CDR1 is LNHDA and CDR2 is SQIVND in the germline V gene (reference sequence). After removal of 8 bases from V and 6 bases from J, the junction contained 7 bases not matched to a gene. The CDR3, as DNA: TGTGCCAGTTGGCCGGGACAGGGGGCTGATGGCTACACCTTC. This sequence encodes CASWPGQGADGYTF.

V is TRBV10-3 and J is TRBJ1-5; 10 bases fit TRBD1. With 5 bases clipped from V and 5 bases from J, the junction kept 9 bases outside the gene matches. This CDR3 is 16 amino acids long. From germline, CDR1 is ENHRY and CDR2 SYGVKD. The CDR3 region is CAISPEWGTGDQPQHF. The DNA for the CDR3 is TGTGCCATCAGTCCCGAATGGGGGACAGGGGATCAGCCCCAGCATTTT.

The V call is TRBV29-1, the J call TRBJ2-2, with D perhaps TRBD2 (5 bases). The CDR3 contains 13 residues. From germline, CDR1 is SQVTM and CDR2 ANQGSEA. V shed 6 bases and J shed 4 bases, with 12 bases lying between them. CDR3 DNA: TGCAGCGTCGCGGGCTATAGCACCGGGGAGCTGTTTTTT. Protein product: CSVAGYSTGELFF.

This chain uses TRBV3-1 (or the pseudogene TRBV3-2) with TRBJ2-2, with a tentative D call TRBD2 (7 bases). The germline CDR1 and CDR2 sequences are LGHDT and YNNKEL (reference sequence). V lost 4 bases and J lost 6, with 12 bases in between. The CDR3 consists of 14 residues. CDR3 sequence reads: CASSLSGGAGELFF. For the CDR3, the DNA is TGTGCCAGCAGCCTCTCGGGGGGCGCCGGGGAGCTGTTTTTT.

The rearrangement links TRBV7-6 to TRBJ2-2, with TRBD1 matching over 7 bases. With V trimmed by 3 bases and J by 3 bases, 4 bases remained unmatched. CDR1 SGHVS and CDR2 FNYEAQ come from the germline V gene. The CDR3 is made up of 15 amino acids. CDR3 sequence (DNA): TGTGCCAGCAGCTTTGGACAGGCCTACACCGGGGAGCTGTTTTTT. Its protein is CASSFGQAYTGELFF.

The rearrangement joins TRBV2 to TRBJ2-2; either TRBD1 or TRBD2 may supply D (5 bases each). Germline V gene sequence: CDR1 SNHLY, CDR2 FYNNEI. This CDR3 has 16 amino acids. The V end lost 4 bases, the J end lost 4 bases, and 16 bases lay between the germline ends. This CDR3 is CASSVTAPRGTGELFF. CDR3 nucleotide sequence: TGTGCCAGCAGTGTAACCGCTCCGAGGGGCACCGGGGAGCTGTTTTTT.

The rearrangement links TRBV11-2 to TRBJ1-1, with 10 bases that match TRBD1. Germline lookup yields CDR1 SGHAT and CDR2 FQNNGV. Trimming removed 4 bases from V and 3 bases from J; junction bases left unmatched: 5. The CDR3 contains 15 residues. CDR3 sequence: CASSSSDRGDTEAFF. The CDR3, as DNA: TGTGCCAGCAGCTCCTCGGACAGGGGGGACACTGAAGCTTTCTTT.

V gene TRBV27 combines with J gene TRBJ1-5, with D uncertain. CDR1 MNHEY and CDR2 SMNVEV come from the germline V gene (reference sequence). This CDR3 has 15 amino acids. Between the trimmed V and J ends, which lost 3 bases and 7 bases, there was a span of 16 bases. The CDR3 nucleotides read TGTGCCAGCAGTTTTCTACGCGGGGTAGGGCAGCCCCAGCATTTT. This translates into CASSFLRGVGQPQHF.

This clone appeared once. The V call is TRBV5-5, the J call TRBJ1-5; D unclear. This CDR3 region has 15 residues. V lost 2 bases and J 1 base, leaving 10 bases between the germline ends. The germline V gene has CDR1 SGHKS and CDR2 YYEKEE (reference sequence). The CDR3 spells CASSFFPGSNQPQHF. CDR3 nucleotide sequence: TGTGCCAGCAGCTTTTTTCCTGGGAGCAATCAGCCCCAGCATTTT.